One T cell receptor beta chain is described in this entry. The study ran its PCR with 60 Vbeta and 13 Jbeta primers. Libraries were prepared by immunoSEQ multiplex PCR; TCRdb keeps only in-frame clonotypes and omits some of them. This table holds about 160,000 clones, 60% to 85% found once. This sample is drawn from a study of cytomegalovirus exposure and HLA in healthy donors. The V end lost 5 bases, the J end lost 2 bases, and 15 bases lay between the germline ends. CDR1 LNHDA and CDR2 SQIVND come from the germline V gene (reference sequence). CDR3 length: 15 residues. The TCR was taken from a man in his forties in good health and CMV-seropositive. Input material: PBMCs. The rearrangement uses TRBV19 and TRBJ1-1; tentative D call: TRBD1 (5 bases). The DNA of the CDR3 is TGTGCCAGTAGTTGGGCTGACAGCATTAACACTGAAGCTTTCTTT. Protein: CASSWADSINTEAFF.